The 20 T cell receptor beta chains given below trace back to one sample, sequenced in a study of blood T cell repertoires in COVID-19. Here immunoSEQ multiplex PCR was the method, and the copy in TCRdb shows in-frame clones only, minus some. The sample holds under 85,000 clones, over 75% seen once. Sample: peripheral blood. All receptors derive from a man between 50 and 59 years old with acute or convalescent COVID-19.

The chain combines TRBV10-2 with TRBJ2-7; D gene unclear. Germline values: CDR1 WSHSY, CDR2 SAAADI. The V and J ends lost 6 bases and 3 bases respectively, with 12 bases between them. CDR3 length: 13 residues. CDR3 bases: TGCGCCAGCAGAGCCGGGTTAAACTACGAGCAGTACTTC. Its protein is CASRAGLNYEQYF.

This chain uses TRBV10-3 with TRBJ2-7; 7 bases agree with TRBD2. This CDR3 region has 11 residues. From germline, CDR1 is ENHRY and CDR2 SYGVKD. With 4 bases clipped from V and 6 bases from J, the junction kept 0 bases outside the gene matches. For the CDR3, the DNA is TGTGCCATCAGTGGGGGGGGCGAGCAGTACTTC. Translation: CAISGGGEQYF.

The rearrangement uses TRBV14 and TRBJ1-6, with D perhaps matching TRBD1 (6 bases). V was trimmed by 3 bases and J by 4 bases, leaving 7 bases between them. The CDR3 is made up of 14 amino acids. Germline assignment: CDR1 SGHDN and CDR2 FVKESK. CDR3 sequence reads: CASSQGQYNSPLHF. The CDR3, as DNA: TGTGCCAGCAGCCAGGGACAATATAATTCACCCCTCCACTTT.

The rearrangement uses TRBV11-2 and TRBJ1-4, with 9 bases identical to TRBD1. Per germline, CDR1 SGHAT and CDR2 FQNNGV. The CDR3 extends over 17 amino acids. With 0 bases clipped from V and 8 bases from J, the junction kept 10 bases outside the gene matches. CDR3 nucleotides: TGTGCCAGCAGCTTAGAGGGAAGACAGGGGGGAGGCGAAAAACTGTTTTTT. Translation gives CASSLEGRQGGGEKLFF.

V gene TRBV7-9 combines with J gene TRBJ1-4; 7 bases line up with TRBD1. The V gene's germline CDR1 is SEHNR and CDR2 FQNEAQ (reference sequence). The CDR3 loop spans 15 amino acids. Losses at the gene ends were 1 base for V and 1 base for J; bases not matched to a gene: 0. CDR3: CASSLGQGTNEKLFF. As DNA, the CDR3 is TGTGCCAGCAGCTTAGGACAGGGAACTAATGAAAAACTGTTTTTT. Full variable domain (outside the CDR3, taken from reference TRBV7-9 and TRBJ1-4): DTGVSQNPRHKITKRGQNVTFRCDPISEHNRLYWYRQTLGQGPEFLTYFQNEAQLEKSRLLSDRFSAERPKGSFSTLEIQRTEQGDSAMYLCASSLGQGTNEKLFFGSGTQLSVL.

The CDR3 spells CATRGGEEIIYGYTF. The DNA for the CDR3 is TGTGCCACCCGAGGAGGGGAGGAGATTATCTATGGCTACACCTTC. The rearrangement links TRBV10-3 to TRBJ1-2; D perhaps matches TRBD1 (5 bases). V dropped 10 bases and J dropped 4 bases, with 22 bases sitting between them. CDR1 and CDR2 from the germline V gene are ENHRY and SYGVKD. The CDR3 runs to 15 residues.

The chain couples TRBV20-1 to TRBJ1-2, with D uncertain. This CDR3 has 13 amino acids. In germline, CDR1 is DFQATT, CDR2 SNEGSKA (reference sequence). Trimming shortened V by 3 bases and J by 5 bases, and 13 bases separated the two germline ends. CDR3 DNA sequence: TGCAGTGCTAGTGAAAGAGCAACGTATGGCTACACCTTC. This translates into CSASERATYGYTF.

This chain joins TRBV6-5 and TRBJ1-3; D is undetermined. V was trimmed by 6 bases and J by 0 bases, leaving 9 bases between them. The length of the CDR3 is 14 residues. CDR1 is MNHEY and CDR2 is SVGAGI in the germline V gene. CDR3 amino acids: CASRLTSSGNTIYF. The CDR3 DNA reads TGTGCCAGCAGACTGACAAGCTCTGGAAACACCATATATTTT.

The chain links TRBV2 to TRBJ1-1; TRBD1 agrees at 7 bases. Germline V gene sequence: CDR1 SNHLY, CDR2 FYNNEI. J lost 4 bases, V lost 3 bases, and 5 bases had no gene match. This CDR3 has 14 amino acids. This CDR3 is CASSEQGVITEAFF. The CDR3 bases are TGTGCCAGCAGTGAGCAGGGGGTGATCACTGAAGCTTTCTTT.

CDR3 residues: CASSIGAGDTDTQYF. Written as DNA, the CDR3 is TGTGCCAGTAGTATAGGGGCGGGAGACACAGATACGCAGTATTTT. This chain joins TRBV19 and TRBJ2-3; TRBD2 aligns across 7 bases. Germline V gene data show CDR1 as LNHDA and CDR2 as SQIVND (reference sequence). V lost 1 base and J lost 2; bases outside the gene matches: 3. CDR3 length equals 15 residues.

J is TRBJ2-6 and V is TRBV5-8, with D perhaps TRBD2 (6 bases). Looked up from germline, CDR1 is SGHTS and CDR2 is YDEGEE. The CDR3 extends over 16 amino acids. Trimming stripped 3 bases from V and 0 bases from J, with 10 bases between. Written as DNA, the CDR3 is TGTGCCAGCAGCTCGGGGAGGTCCTCTGGGGCCAACGTCCTGACTTTC. Amino acids: CASSSGRSSGANVLTF.

This clone was recorded only once. The V call is TRBV7-6, the J call TRBJ2-3, with 7 bases that match TRBD1. The germline V gene has CDR1 SGHVS and CDR2 FNYEAQ. CDR3 size: 15 residues. V lost 5 bases and J lost 2; bases outside the gene matches: 7. This chain's CDR3 is CASSIQGSYTDTQYF. The DNA of the CDR3 is TGTGCCAGCAGCATACAGGGGAGCTACACAGATACGCAGTATTTT.

This chain links TRBV5-1 with TRBJ1-3, with D possibly matching TRBD1 (5 bases). The CDR3 extends over 16 amino acids. Germline loops: CDR1 SGHRS, CDR2 YFSETQ. The V gene lost 0 bases and the J gene lost 0 bases, with 10 bases spanning the gap. The CDR3 DNA sequence: TGCGCCAGCAGCTTGGCGGGGGATAGCTCTGGAAACACCATATATTTT. This codes for CASSLAGDSSGNTIYF.

V and J are TRBV6-5 and TRBJ1-2; no definite D call. Germline V lookup: CDR1 MNHEY, CDR2 SVGAGI. Trimming pared 0 bases from V and 3 bases from J, leaving 11 bases between. The CDR3 sequence is 15 residues long. In DNA, the CDR3 is TGTGCCAGCAGTTACTCGAGCGGCAGCCACTATGGCTACACCTTC. Translation gives CASSYSSGSHYGYTF.

V and J are TRBV3-1 (or the pseudogene TRBV3-2) and TRBJ1-1; 7 bases are a match to TRBD1. Looked up from germline, CDR1 is LGHDT and CDR2 is YNNKEL (reference sequence). J was trimmed by 4 bases and V by 4 bases; bases with no gene match: 9. The CDR3 length is 15 residues. The CDR3 DNA reads as TGTGCCAGCAGCCCTACAGGGGTGGTTCGCACTGAAGCTTTCTTT. This codes for CASSPTGVVRTEAFF.

The chain recombines TRBV27 with TRBJ1-5, with TRBD1 identical over 7 bases. The CDR3 has 13 residues. With V trimmed by 5 bases and J by 3 bases, 1 base remained unmatched. Germline values: CDR1 MNHEY, CDR2 SMNVEV (reference sequence). Here the CDR3 reads CASSEGANQPQHF. DNA for the CDR3: TGTGCCAGCAGTGAGGGGGCCAATCAGCCCCAGCATTTT.

The chain recombines TRBV6-4 with TRBJ2-1; 9 nucleotides align to TRBD1. With V trimmed by 1 base and J by 4 bases, 5 bases remained unmatched. Germline V CDR1 and CDR2: MRHNA, SNTAGT. The CDR3 is made up of 16 amino acids. The DNA for the CDR3 is TGTGCCAGCAGTGACTTTGGGACAGGGTCGTACAATGAGCAGTTCTTC. Its translation: CASSDFGTGSYNEQFF.

The rearrangement uses TRBV9 and TRBJ1-2; 7 bases match TRBD1. This CDR3 is built from 15 residues. The V gene end was trimmed by 4 bases and the J gene end by 5 bases; junction bases not matched to a gene: 11. Germline lookup yields CDR1 SGDLS and CDR2 YYNGEE. The CDR3 reads CASSLDSTGWYGYTF. The CDR3 DNA reads TGTGCCAGCAGCCTAGACTCGACAGGGTGGTATGGCTACACCTTC.

This sequence joins TRBV11-2 and TRBJ1-2; TRBD1 aligns across 7 bases. The V gene's germline CDR1 is SGHAT and CDR2 FQNNGV. The CDR3 covers 14 residues. With 3 bases clipped from V and 5 bases from J, the junction kept 6 bases outside the gene matches. CDR3 sequence: CASSLGGQSYGYTF. The CDR3 region has the DNA TGTGCCAGCAGCTTGGGGGGACAGTCATATGGCTACACCTTC. The variable domain in full, with the rest retrieved from reference TRBV11-2 and TRBJ1-2, is EAGVAQSPRYKIIEKRQSVAFWCNPISGHATLYWYQQILGQGPKLLIQFQNNGVVDDSQLPKDRFSAERLKGVDSTLKIQPAKLEDSAVYLCASSLGGQSYGYTFGSGTRLTVV.

The chain uses TRBV4-2 and TRBJ1-1; 8 bases agree with TRBD1. Looked up from germline, CDR1 is LGHNA and CDR2 is YNFKEQ. V shed 5 bases and J 4 bases; nucleotides not matched to a gene: 12. The CDR3 extends over 16 amino acids. The CDR3 DNA is TGTGCCAGCAGCGAAATGACGCAGGGGGCCGGCACTGAAGCTTTCTTT. Translated: CASSEMTQGAGTEAFF.